Listed here are 32 T cell receptor beta chains from one sample, sequenced in a study of T cell changes during pregnancy in multiple sclerosis. Method: immunoSEQ multiplex PCR; TCRdb's copy keeps in-frame clones and lacks some. The profile shows about 33,000 clones, roughly nine tenths of them singletons. Sequencing was performed on CD4+ T cells from peripheral blood mononuclear cells, taken in the third trimester of pregnancy. The receptor set was obtained from a female donor in good health, enrolled as a control in a pregnancy study.

For this clone: One junction end disagrees with the germline gene, perhaps due to a read error. The rearrangement joins TRBV11-2 to TRBJ1-4; 7 bases are shared with TRBD1. CDR3 length: 13 amino acids. Germline CDR1 is SGHAT and CDR2 is FQNNGV. The CDR3 region is CASTLGGREKLFF. Here the CDR3 DNA reads TGTGCCAGCACCTTAGGGGGCCGAGAAAAACTGTTTTTT.

V is TRBV4-2 and J is TRBJ2-2; no firm D call. V gave up 1 base and J gave up 7 bases, with 10 bases separating them. Germline V gives CDR1 LGHNA, CDR2 YNFKEQ. The CDR3 runs 14 residues. The chain's CDR3 is CASSQAVQNGELFF. The CDR3 DNA reads TGTGCCAGCAGCCAAGCCGTTCAGAACGGGGAGCTGTTTTTT.

The V and J genes are TRBV18 and TRBJ1-1; 7 positions agree with TRBD1. V shed 3 bases, J shed 0 bases, and the junction held 4 bases outside the gene matches. The CDR3 has 15 residues. CDR1 is KGHSH, CDR2 LQKENI, per germline. The CDR3 sequence: CASSPQTGMNTEAFF. The CDR3 nucleotides are TGTGCCAGCTCACCCCAGACAGGGATGAACACTGAAGCTTTCTTT.

The chain carries TRBV13 and TRBJ2-5; 10 bases agree with TRBD2. This CDR3 spans 16 amino acids. The V gene's germline CDR1 is PRHDT and CDR2 FYEKMQ (reference sequence). V gave up 6 bases and J gave up 4 bases; unmatched junction bases: 11. CDR3 bases: TGTGCCAGCAGTATCTGGAGCGGGGGGGCCCGAGAGACCCAGTACTTC. Translating it yields CASSIWSGGARETQYF.

The J gene is TRBJ2-3, the V gene TRBV4-3; D unclear. V lost 0 bases to trimming and J lost 6 bases, with 10 bases between them. This CDR3 is 14 amino acids long. CDR1 LGHNA and CDR2 YSLEER come from the germline V gene. CDR3 protein: CASSQESNWDTQYF. The CDR3 DNA follows: TGCGCCAGCAGCCAAGAGAGCAATTGGGATACGCAGTATTTT.

V is TRBV9 and J is TRBJ1-5, with 7 bases lining up with TRBD1. The CDR3 covers 16 residues. The germline CDR1 and CDR2 sequences are SGDLS and YYNGEE. J lost 7 bases, V lost 0 bases, and 10 bases had no gene match. The chain's CDR3 is CASSVEGGGDFQPQHF. CDR3 DNA sequence: TGTGCCAGCAGCGTAGAAGGGGGCGGTGATTTCCAGCCCCAGCATTTT. Full variable domain (outside the CDR3, taken from reference TRBV9 and TRBJ1-5): DSGVTQTPKHLITATGQRVTLRCSPRSGDLSVYWYQQSLDQGLQFLIQYYNGEERAKGNILERFSAQQFPDLHSELNLSSLELGDSALYFCASSVEGGGDFQPQHFGDGTRLSIL.

This chain joins TRBV5-1 and TRBJ2-1, with 8 positions matching TRBD1. The CDR3 loop spans 17 amino acids. CDR1 is SGHRS and CDR2 is YFSETQ in the germline V gene. After removal of 3 bases from V and 7 bases from J, the junction contained 15 bases not matched to a gene. CDR3 coding DNA: TGCGCCAGCAGCTGGCCGCGACAGGGGCCTTTGGATAATGAGCAGTTCTTC. Protein sequence: CASSWPRQGPLDNEQFF.

V and J are TRBV21-1 and TRBJ1-1. TRBV21-1 is shown as a pseudogene. The CDR3 is 15 residues long. The CDR3 is CASSKKEGTNTEAFF. The CDR3 DNA reads as TGTGCCAGCAGCAAAAAGGAGGGTACCAACACTGAAGCTTTCTTT.

Comment on this clone: The junction departs from the called germline gene at one end, perhaps through a read error. This sequence joins TRBV28 and TRBJ2-2; D not certain. Germline loops: CDR1 MDHEN, CDR2 SYDVKM. The CDR3 runs to 13 residues. In nucleotides, the CDR3 is TGTGCCAGCCCCGATCCGAACACCAGGGAGCTGTTTTTT. It translates to CASPDPNTRELFF. The variable domain in full, completed from reference TRBV28 and TRBJ2-2, reads DVKVTQSSRYLVKRTGEKVFLECVQDMDHENMFWYRQDPGLGLRLIYFSYDVKMKEKGDIPEGYSVSREKKERFSLILESASTNQTSMYLCASPDPNTRELFFGEGSRLTVL.

This chain connects TRBV9 to TRBJ2-3, with D possibly being TRBD2 (6 bases). There are 14 residues in the CDR3. Germline V CDR1 and CDR2: SGDLS, YYNGEE. With 6 bases removed from V and 4 bases from J, the gap between germline ends came to 15 bases. CDR3 DNA sequence: TGTGCCAGCAAGCCGGAGGGGATTTCAGATACGCAGTATTTT. Its protein product is CASKPEGISDTQYF.

The genes are TRBV9 and TRBJ2-2, with 8 bases fitting TRBD2. CDR3 length: 15 residues. Per the germline V gene, CDR1 is SGDLS and CDR2 is YYNGEE. The junction had 6 bases not matched to a gene; V was cut back by 6 bases and J by 2 bases. The CDR3 loop reads CASIISGKNTGELFF. In DNA, the CDR3 is TGTGCCAGCATTATTAGCGGGAAAAACACCGGGGAGCTGTTTTTT.

This clone has more than one count but fewer than ten. The J gene is TRBJ2-7, the V gene TRBV7-9; 8 nucleotides match TRBD1. CDR3 length: 14 amino acids. Unmatched junction bases numbered 1, after V lost 3 bases and J lost 0 bases. Germline CDR1 is SEHNR and CDR2 is FQNEAQ (reference sequence). CDR3 nucleotides: TGTGCCAGCAGCTTGGACAGGGCCTCCTACGAGCAGTACTTC. Amino acid sequence: CASSLDRASYEQYF.

In DNA form, the CDR3 reads TGTGCCAGCAGTTACGGGGGGACTGAAGCTTTCTTT. Residues: CASSYGGTEAFF. The chain employs TRBV6-6 and TRBJ1-1, with D perhaps matching TRBD1 (5 bases). The CDR3 contains 12 residues. CDR1 and CDR2 (germline): MNHNY, SVGAGI (reference sequence). V was cut by 2 bases and J by 5 bases, with 6 bases left in between.

The J gene is TRBJ1-6, the V gene TRBV6-1, with 7 nucleotides matching TRBD1. V gave up 0 bases and J gave up 9 bases; unmatched junction bases: 5. The germline V gene encodes CDR1 MNHNS and CDR2 SASEGT. This CDR3 is 15 amino acids long. DNA of the CDR3: TGTGCCAGCAGTGAAGCGCAGGGGGTGGCTTCACCCCTCCACTTT. This codes for CASSEAQGVASPLHF.

This rearrangement joins TRBV5-4 to TRBJ2-7, with D possibly matching TRBD1 (6 bases). This CDR3 comprises 13 residues. Germline CDR1 is SGHNT and CDR2 is YYREEE (reference sequence). V dropped 1 base and J dropped 2 bases, with 7 bases sitting between them. The CDR3 loop is CASSLWGPYEQYF. CDR3 nucleotides: TGTGCCAGCAGCTTGTGGGGGCCCTACGAGCAGTACTTC.

V gene TRBV30 combines with J gene TRBJ2-5; 7 nucleotides line up with TRBD2. The germline gives CDR1 GTSNPN, CDR2 SVGIG (reference sequence). The ends lost 0 bases at V and 2 bases at J; junction bases unmatched: 21. This CDR3 is built from 20 residues. The CDR3 DNA sequence: TGTGCCTGGAGTGTAAGTTTTGGTGGGGGGACTACCCGCCAGCAAGAGACCCAGTACTTC. Protein: CAWSVSFGGGTTRQQETQYF.

V gene TRBV27 combines with J gene TRBJ1-2; TRBD1 aligns across 9 bases. V lost 7 bases to trimming and J lost 5 bases; unmatched junction nucleotides: 5. Germline V gene lookup returns CDR1 MNHEY and CDR2 SMNVEV (reference sequence). The CDR3 totals 13 residues. The CDR3: CASKGQGDYGYTF. The CDR3 DNA reads as TGTGCCAGCAAGGGACAGGGCGATTATGGCTACACCTTC.

V is TRBV11-2 and J is TRBJ1-1; 12 bases agree with TRBD1. This CDR3 is 12 amino acids long. The germline V gene encodes CDR1 SGHAT and CDR2 FQNNGV. With 5 bases clipped from V and 10 bases from J, the junction kept 2 bases outside the gene matches. CDR3 DNA: TGTGCCAGCAGCCGGGACAGGGGGCCAGCTTTCTTT. Translation gives CASSRDRGPAFF.

The chain recombines TRBV6-5 with TRBJ1-1; D may be TRBD1 (5 bases). Germline CDR1 MNHEY, CDR2 SVGAGI. Trimming took off 5 bases at V and 0 bases at J, with 7 bases between the two ends. This CDR3 has 13 amino acids. The CDR3 is CASSLDMNTEAFF. CDR3 in DNA: TGTGCCAGCAGTCTGGACATGAACACTGAAGCTTTCTTT.

V and J are TRBV5-6 and TRBJ1-2, with TRBD1 identical over 10 bases. V was pared by 3 bases and J by 5 bases, with 7 bases of the junction left unmatched. This CDR3 spans 15 amino acids. Germline CDR1 SGHDT, CDR2 YYEEEE. The CDR3 DNA reads as TGTGCCAGCAGCTATCACCGGGACAGGGGATATGGCTACACCTTC. Translated, it gives CASSYHRDRGYGYTF.

In nucleotides, the CDR3 is TGTGCCAGCATTATTTCCCCCCCCCGGCAGGGGCTAGACTACGAGCAGTACTTC. Translation gives CASIISPPRQGLDYEQYF. The chain is built from TRBV11-2 and TRBJ2-7; a weak D match, TRBD1 (6 bases). CDR3 size: 18 residues. The germline V and J ends were trimmed by 7 bases and 3 bases, with 28 bases remaining between them. CDR1 and CDR2 (germline): SGHAT, FQNNGV. The variable domain in full, with the rest retrieved from reference TRBV11-2 and TRBJ2-7, is EAGVAQSPRYKIIEKRQSVAFWCNPISGHATLYWYQQILGQGPKLLIQFQNNGVVDDSQLPKDRFSAERLKGVDSTLKIQPAKLEDSAVYLCASIISPPRQGLDYEQYFGPGTRLTVT.

This clone came up a few times. The J gene is TRBJ1-2, the V gene TRBV28, with TRBD1 as a possible D gene (5 bases). CDR3 length equals 15 residues. Germline V gene data show CDR1 as MDHEN and CDR2 as SYDVKM. V shed 2 bases and J shed 5 bases, with 15 bases lying between them. The CDR3 DNA reads TGTGCCAGCAGTTTACCCAGGGCATTGGCTTATGGCTACACCTTC. Translated: CASSLPRALAYGYTF.

The chain is built from TRBV9 and TRBJ2-5, with 7 bases that match TRBD2. The germline gives CDR1 SGDLS, CDR2 YYNGEE. The CDR3 spans 14 residues. V lost 3 bases and J lost 4; bases outside the gene matches: 6. Here the CDR3 DNA reads TGTGCCAGCAGCGATAGCGGGCAAAGAGAGACCCAGTACTTC. Amino acids: CASSDSGQRETQYF.

The chain recombines TRBV28 with TRBJ2-5, with TRBD2 matching 7 bases. CDR3 size: 14 residues. V dropped 6 bases and J dropped 5; count of bases not matched to a gene: 9. CDR1 is MDHEN, CDR2 SYDVKM, per germline. This CDR3 is CASRQPGGWETQYF. The DNA for the CDR3 is TGTGCCAGCAGACAACCGGGGGGATGGGAGACCCAGTACTTC.

The CDR3 sequence: CASSPGRGAYEQYF. CDR3 nucleotides: TGTGCCAGCAGCCCCGGGCGGGGTGCCTACGAGCAGTACTTC. The chain carries TRBV7-2 and TRBJ2-7; maybe TRBD2 (6 bases). Between the trimmed V and J ends, which lost 5 bases and 2 bases, there was a span of 13 bases. CDR1 is SGHTA, CDR2 FQGNSA, per germline. The CDR3 length is 14 residues.

The V and J genes are TRBV6-1 and TRBJ2-5, with 7 positions matching TRBD2. J gave up 5 bases and V 5 bases, and 5 bases lay outside the gene matches. The CDR3 totals 13 residues. Germline loops: CDR1 MNHNS, CDR2 SASEGT. The CDR3: CASSSTSSETQYF. For the CDR3, the DNA is TGTGCCAGCAGTTCGACTAGCTCTGAGACCCAGTACTTC.

The chain joins TRBV10-2 to TRBJ2-7; 8 bases map to TRBD2. The V and J ends lost 9 bases and 3 bases, in that order; junction bases with no gene match: 7. The CDR3 length is 13 residues. Germline CDR1 is WSHSY and CDR2 is SAAADI. The chain's CDR3 is CASRALADYEQYF. The CDR3 DNA reads TGCGCCAGTCGGGCACTAGCGGACTACGAGCAGTACTTC.

The CDR3 nucleotides read TGTGCCGGAGCGGCTAGCGGGGGGAGTTGGCAAGAGACCCAGTACTTC. It translates to CAGAASGGSWQETQYF. The chain uses TRBV7-8 and TRBJ2-5, with 11 nucleotides matching TRBD2. The CDR3 extends over 16 amino acids. Trimming removed 11 bases from V and 2 bases from J; junction bases left unmatched: 13. Germline-derived CDR1 and CDR2 are SGHVS and FQNEAQ.

The CDR3 loop is CASSPGTLGSPLHF. CDR3 bases: TGTGCCAGCAGTCCCGGGACACTAGGTTCACCCCTCCACTTT. The chain employs TRBV28 and TRBJ1-6; tentative D call: TRBD1 (6 bases). Germline-derived CDR1 and CDR2 are MDHEN and SYDVKM. The V gene lost 5 bases and the J gene lost 9 bases, with 14 bases spanning the gap. The CDR3 runs to 14 residues. The entire variable domain, with the rest obtained from reference TRBV28 and TRBJ1-6, is as follows: DVKVTQSSRYLVKRTGEKVFLECVQDMDHENMFWYRQDPGLGLRLIYFSYDVKMKEKGDIPEGYSVSREKKERFSLILESASTNQTSMYLCASSPGTLGSPLHFGNGTRLTVT.

This clone showed up just a few times. The chain joins TRBV2 to TRBJ2-1, with D tentatively TRBD1 (5 bases). The V gene's germline CDR1 is SNHLY and CDR2 FYNNEI. The length of the CDR3 is 13 residues. Trimming took off 5 bases at V and 7 bases at J, with 12 bases between the two ends. The CDR3 nucleotides are TGTGCCAGCAGTTTCGTCAGGGAAAATGAGCAGTTCTTC. This sequence encodes CASSFVRENEQFF.

The chain combines TRBV5-6 with TRBJ1-6; a possible D gene is TRBD1 (6 bases). The CDR3 has 16 amino acids. The V and J ends lost 0 bases and 7 bases respectively, with 14 bases between them. CDR1 is SGHDT, CDR2 YYEEEE, per germline. CDR3 in DNA: TGTGCCAGCAGCTTGGTGGGGGCGAGAGGCAATTCACCCCTCCACTTT. Residues: CASSLVGARGNSPLHF.

This clone was detected once. This sequence joins TRBV18 and TRBJ2-3; 13 bases fit TRBD2. Germline trimming cut 6 bases from V and 4 bases from J; bases unmatched to any gene: 4. The CDR3 length is 15 residues. Germline CDR1 and CDR2: KGHSH and LQKENI. CDR3 coding DNA: TGTGCCAGCTCCACTAGCGGGGGGGCAGCAGATACGCAGTATTTT. It encodes CASSTSGGAADTQYF.